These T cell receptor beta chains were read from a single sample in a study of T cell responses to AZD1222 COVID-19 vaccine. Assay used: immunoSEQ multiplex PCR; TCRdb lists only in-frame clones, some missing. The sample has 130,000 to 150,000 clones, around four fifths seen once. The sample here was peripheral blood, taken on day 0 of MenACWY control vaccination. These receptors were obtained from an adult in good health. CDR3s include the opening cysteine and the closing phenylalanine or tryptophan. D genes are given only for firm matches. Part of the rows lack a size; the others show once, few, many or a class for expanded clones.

DNA: TGTGCCAGCAGCCCATGGACAGGGGCACACCAGCCCCAGCATTTT; CDR3: CASSPWTGAHQPQHF; size: -; V: TRBV7-2; J: TRBJ1-5; D: TRBD1
DNA: TGTGCCAGCAGCTTGGACGGATTAGCCTACGAGCAGTACTTC; CDR3: CASSLDGLAYEQYF; size: -; V: TRBV7-9; J: TRBJ2-7; D: -
DNA: TGTGCCAGCAGCCCCTTGTTAGGGATCCAAGAGACCCAGTACTTC; CDR3: CASSPLLGIQETQYF; size: few; V: TRBV7-7; J: TRBJ2-5; D: -
DNA: TGTGCCAGCAGCCTCCGGGACCATAGCAATCAGCCCCAGCATTTT; CDR3: CASSLRDHSNQPQHF; size: -; V: TRBV5-6; J: TRBJ1-5; D: -
DNA: TGTGCCAGCACCCGGGTCGTGGGCACTGAAGCTTTCTTT; CDR3: CASTRVVGTEAFF; size: few; V: TRBV2; J: TRBJ1-1; D: -
DNA: TGTGCCAGCAGCTACAGTTTAGGGGGAAATGAGCAGTTCTTC; CDR3: CASSYSLGGNEQFF; size: -; V: TRBV11-2; J: TRBJ2-1; D: -
DNA: TGTGCCAGCAGCATCCGGGATTATTCACCCCTCCACTTT; CDR3: CASSIRDYSPLHF; size: -; V: TRBV7-8; J: TRBJ1-6; D: -
DNA: TGTGCCAGCAGCCATAGACAGGGGAAGGGAGAGACCCAGTACTTC; CDR3: CASSHRQGKGETQYF; size: -; V: TRBV21-1; J: TRBJ2-5; D: -
DNA: TGTGCCAGCAGCTTGAGGGGACCTAGCACAGATACGCAGTATTTT; CDR3: CASSLRGPSTDTQYF; size: -; V: TRBV5-4; J: TRBJ2-3; D: -
DNA: TGTGCCAGTAGTGCCCCCGTGGGGAGGTATGGCTACACCTTC; CDR3: CASSAPVGRYGYTF; size: -; V: TRBV19; J: TRBJ1-2; D: -
DNA: TGTGCCAGCAGTTTTGGGGGCGAAAGGACTAATGAAAAACTGTTTTTT; CDR3: CASSFGGERTNEKLFF; size: few; V: TRBV27; J: TRBJ1-4; D: -
DNA: TGTGCCAGCAGTGATCGGATTTCGGGCTCACCAGACGGGGATACGCAGTATTTT; CDR3: CASSDRISGSPDGDTQYF; size: -; V: TRBV6-1; J: TRBJ2-3; D: -
DNA: TGTGCCAGTAAAAATCCAGGGGGCGTGAACACTGAAGCTTTCTTT; CDR3: CASKNPGGVNTEAFF; size: -; V: TRBV2; J: TRBJ1-1; D: TRBD1
DNA: TGTGCCAGCAGTGAGTTTGGTGGGAACACTGAAGCTTTCTTT; CDR3: CASSEFGGNTEAFF; size: -; V: TRBV2; J: TRBJ1-1; D: -
DNA: TGTGCCAGCAGTAACTACCTGGGATCTGGGGCCAACGTCCTGACTTTC; CDR3: CASSNYLGSGANVLTF; size: -; V: TRBV2; J: TRBJ2-6; D: -
DNA: TGCGCCAGCAGCCTCCCGGGACAGGGACCTTCACCCCTCCACTTT; CDR3: CASSLPGQGPSPLHF; size: -; V: TRBV4-1; J: TRBJ1-6; D: TRBD1
DNA: TGTGCCAGTAGTATCCGACGACAAACGAACACCGGGGAGCTGTTTTTT; CDR3: CASSIRRQTNTGELFF; size: -; V: TRBV19; J: TRBJ2-2; D: -
DNA: TGTGCCTTGACTAGCGGGGTTGTTCGAGAGACCCAGTACTTC; CDR3: CALTSGVVRETQYF; size: -; V: TRBV30; J: TRBJ2-5; D: TRBD2
DNA: TGTGCCAGCAGCTCGACCCCTGGGTCACCCCTCCACTTT; CDR3: CASSSTPGSPLHF; size: -; V: TRBV12-3/TRBV12-4; J: TRBJ1-6; D: -
DNA: TGTGCCAGCAGCCAAGTATTCGGCGGGGGGCCGAACACCGGGGAGCTGTTTTTT; CDR3: CASSQVFGGGPNTGELFF; size: -; V: TRBV14; J: TRBJ2-2; D: TRBD2
DNA: TGCGCCAGCAGCCAAGATTTGGGGCCCGGGGAAGGACGGCGCCTTCAGCCCCAGCATTTT; CDR3: CASSQDLGPGEGRRLQPQHF; size: once; V: TRBV4-1; J: TRBJ1-5; D: -
DNA: TGTGCCAGCAGCTTACCGGGACTCAACCCCGATGAGCAGTTCTTC; CDR3: CASSLPGLNPDEQFF; size: once; V: TRBV7-9; J: TRBJ2-1; D: -
DNA: TGTGCCAGCAGTTACTCGGGACACGCGGGTGGCTACACCTTC; CDR3: CASSYSGHAGGYTF; size: -; V: TRBV6-5; J: TRBJ1-2; D: -
DNA: TGTGCCAGCAGCCAACCCTCGTCGTCCGTACTCTATGGCTACACCTTC; CDR3: CASSQPSSSVLYGYTF; size: -; V: TRBV7-9; J: TRBJ1-2; D: -
DNA: TGCGCCAGCAGCTTGGTACCTGAAGCTTTCTTT; CDR3: CASSLVPEAFF; size: once; V: TRBV5-1; J: TRBJ1-1; D: -
DNA: TGTGCCAGCAGTTTATTGGAGAGGACCGGGGAGCTGTTTTTT; CDR3: CASSLLERTGELFF; size: -; V: TRBV27; J: TRBJ2-2; D: -
DNA: TGTGCCAGCAGCCAAGATGGACTAAGGGGGGAGACCCAGTACTTC; CDR3: CASSQDGLRGETQYF; size: -; V: TRBV4-2; J: TRBJ2-5; D: -